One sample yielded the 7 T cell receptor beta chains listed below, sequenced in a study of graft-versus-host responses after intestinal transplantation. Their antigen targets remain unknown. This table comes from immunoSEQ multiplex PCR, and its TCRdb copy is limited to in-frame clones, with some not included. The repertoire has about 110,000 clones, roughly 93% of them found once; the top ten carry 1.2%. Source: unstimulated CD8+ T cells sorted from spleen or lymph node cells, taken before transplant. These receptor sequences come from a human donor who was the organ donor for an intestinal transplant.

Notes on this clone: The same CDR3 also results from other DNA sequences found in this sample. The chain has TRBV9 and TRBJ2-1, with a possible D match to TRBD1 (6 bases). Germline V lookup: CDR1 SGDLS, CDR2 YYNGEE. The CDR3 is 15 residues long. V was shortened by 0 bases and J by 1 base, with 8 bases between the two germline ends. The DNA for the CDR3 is TGTGCCAGCAGCGTAGAGGGGGTGTCCTACAATGAGCAGTTCTTC. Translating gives CASSVEGVSYNEQFF.

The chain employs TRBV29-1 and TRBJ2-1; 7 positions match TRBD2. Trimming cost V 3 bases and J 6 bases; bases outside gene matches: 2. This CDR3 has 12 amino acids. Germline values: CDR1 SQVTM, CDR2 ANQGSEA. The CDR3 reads CSVDREGNEQFF. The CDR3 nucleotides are TGCAGCGTTGACAGGGAGGGCAATGAGCAGTTCTTC.

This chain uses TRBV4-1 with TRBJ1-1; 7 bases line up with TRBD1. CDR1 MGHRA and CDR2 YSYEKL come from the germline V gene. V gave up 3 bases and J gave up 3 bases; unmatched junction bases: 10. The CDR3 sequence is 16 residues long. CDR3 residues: CASSHPRDSPYTEAFF. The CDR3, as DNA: TGCGCCAGCAGCCATCCTAGGGACAGCCCCTACACTGAAGCTTTCTTT.

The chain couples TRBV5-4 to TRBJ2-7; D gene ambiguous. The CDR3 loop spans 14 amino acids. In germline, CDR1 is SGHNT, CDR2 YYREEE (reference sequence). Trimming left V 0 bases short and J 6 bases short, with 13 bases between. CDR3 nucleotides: TGTGCCAGCAGCTTGGCTCTGGGATTTGCCGAGCAGTACTTC. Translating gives CASSLALGFAEQYF.

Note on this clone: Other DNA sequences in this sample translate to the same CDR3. CDR3 amino acids: CASSQGTYEQYF. The CDR3 region has the DNA TGCGCCAGCAGCCAAGGGACATACGAGCAGTACTTC. The V and J genes are TRBV4-1 and TRBJ2-7; D may be TRBD1 (5 bases). Trimming cost V 1 base and J 4 bases, with 5 bases left between them. The length of the CDR3 is 12 residues. The germline V gene has CDR1 MGHRA and CDR2 YSYEKL.

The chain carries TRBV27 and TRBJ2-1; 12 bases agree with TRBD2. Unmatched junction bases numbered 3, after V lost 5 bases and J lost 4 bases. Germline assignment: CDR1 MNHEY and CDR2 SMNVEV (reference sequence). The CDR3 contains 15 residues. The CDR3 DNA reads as TGTGCCAGCAGTATACTAGCGGGAGGATACAATGAGCAGTTCTTC. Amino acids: CASSILAGGYNEQFF.

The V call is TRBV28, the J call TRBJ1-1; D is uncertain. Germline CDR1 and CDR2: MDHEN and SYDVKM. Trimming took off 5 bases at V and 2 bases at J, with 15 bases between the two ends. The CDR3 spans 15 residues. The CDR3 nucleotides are TGTGCCAGCAGTGCCGGACCGTCGGGAAACACTGAAGCTTTCTTT. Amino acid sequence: CASSAGPSGNTEAFF.